These 6 T cell receptor beta chains share one sample of origin, sequenced in a study of blood T cell repertoires in COVID-19. Method: immunoSEQ multiplex PCR; TCRdb's copy keeps in-frame clones and lacks some. The table lists about 68,000 clones, just over 90% of them singletons, with around 2.6% in the top ten. The source material was peripheral blood. These receptors were collected from a man aged 50 to 59 with COVID-19, enrolled during active disease.

The chain recombines TRBV11-2 with TRBJ2-5; maybe TRBD1 (5 bases). The germline V gene encodes CDR1 SGHAT and CDR2 FQNNGV. CDR3 length: 12 amino acids. V lost 7 bases, J lost 2 bases, and 8 bases lay in between. Here the CDR3 DNA reads TGTGCCAGCACCCAGGGACAAGAGACCCAGTACTTC. It yields the protein CASTQGQETQYF.

The chain has TRBV20-1 and TRBJ1-2; D remains unclear. The germline V gene encodes CDR1 DFQATT and CDR2 SNEGSKA (reference sequence). The CDR3 extends over 11 amino acids. The CDR3 loop is CSVQLSEGYTF. The CDR3, as DNA: TGCAGCGTACAGCTGTCTGAGGGCTACACCTTC.

This chain links TRBV6-1 with TRBJ2-6, with 11 bases matching TRBD2. The germline V gene encodes CDR1 MNHNS and CDR2 SASEGT. This CDR3 comprises 16 residues. V trimming: 3 bases; J trimming: 3 bases; junction bases outside the gene matches: 1. CDR3 sequence reads: CASSDTSGSGANVLTF. CDR3 coding DNA: TGTGCCAGCAGTGACACTAGCGGGAGTGGGGCCAACGTCCTGACTTTC.

The chain links TRBV7-3 to TRBJ2-2, with 10 bases identical to TRBD2. V was pared by 1 base and J by 5 bases, with 10 bases of the junction left unmatched. Germline V gene lookup returns CDR1 SGHTA and CDR2 FQGTGA. The CDR3 runs 18 residues. The CDR3 region is CASSLMMLAGVGTGELFF. DNA of the CDR3: TGTGCCAGCAGCTTAATGATGCTAGCGGGAGTTGGGACCGGGGAGCTGTTTTTT. Together with reference TRBV7-3 and TRBJ2-2, the CDR3 gives the full variable domain: GAGVSQTPSNKVTEKGKYVELRCDPISGHTALYWYRQSLGQGPEFLIYFQGTGAADDSGLPNDRFFAVRPEGSVSTLKIQRTERGDSAVYLCASSLMMLAGVGTGELFFGEGSRLTVL.

The V and J genes are TRBV27 and TRBJ1-4; no firm D call. With 5 bases removed from V and 3 bases from J, the gap between germline ends came to 13 bases. Germline values: CDR1 MNHEY, CDR2 SMNVEV (reference sequence). CDR3 length: 15 amino acids. Here the CDR3 reads CASSPAERANEKLFF. CDR3 nucleotides: TGTGCCAGCAGTCCCGCGGAGAGGGCTAATGAAAAACTGTTTTTT. Full variable domain (outside the CDR3, taken from reference TRBV27 and TRBJ1-4): EAQVTQNPRYLITVTGKKLTVTCSQNMNHEYMSWYRQDPGLGLRQIYYSMNVEVTDKGDVPEGYKVSRKEKRNFPLILESPSPNQTSLYFCASSPAERANEKLFFGSGTQLSVL.

The chain uses TRBV11-2 and TRBJ2-1; D ambiguous. Trimming removed 4 bases from V and 5 bases from J, with 12 bases in between. The germline V gene encodes CDR1 SGHAT and CDR2 FQNNGV. The CDR3 totals 14 residues. The CDR3 here is CASSSHHGDNEQFF. The CDR3 DNA sequence: TGTGCCAGCAGCTCCCACCACGGAGACAATGAGCAGTTCTTC.